The 8 T cell receptor beta chains below all came from one sample that was sequenced in a study of blood T cells in healthy people across ages. The second PCR ran roughly 7 to 12 cycles with a sample-barcoded 5' primer and J-beta primers. From the 5' RACE reads, TCRdb called clonotypes with MiXCR, one entry per CDR3 protein. The table lists 1.5 million to 2 million distinct CDR3 sequences, 40% to 55% of them singletons, with over 2% in the top ten. The material sequenced was blood. These receptors all stem from a middle-aged woman in good health.

The gene calls are TRBV6-1 and TRBJ2-4, with TRBD2 identical over 9 bases. The DNA end favors TRBJ2-5, so the J call may be wrong. The CDR3 has 16 residues. Germline CDR1 is MNHNS and CDR2 is SASEGT. CDR3 nucleotides: TGTGCCAGCAGTGTATCTAGCGGGGCGGCTCGGGAGACCCAGTACTTC. Its translation: CASSVSSGAARETQYF.

In regard to this clonotype: A junction end diverges from the germline sequence, so it may reflect a read error. The V call is TRBV11-2, the J call TRBJ2-3; 7 bases are a match to TRBD1. This CDR3 has 24 amino acids. In germline, CDR1 is SGHAT, CDR2 FQNNGV. CDR3 sequence (DNA): TGTGCCGGCAGCTTTCAAGGGGATAAGCACGACAGGGCATCCGCGGCCGTACCTCGAGGTACGCAGTATTTT. Translating it yields CAGSFQGDKHDRASAAVPRGTQYF.

The chain recombines TRBV20-1 with TRBJ2-6; 7 positions match TRBD1. Per the germline V gene, CDR1 is DFQATT and CDR2 is SNEGSKA (reference sequence). V lost 2 bases and J lost 1; bases outside the gene matches: 5. This CDR3 has 16 residues. The CDR3 DNA follows: TGCAGTGCTAGACGAGGGGGCCCTTCTGGGGCCAACGTCCTGACTTTC. Amino acid sequence: CSARRGGPSGANVLTF.

This clonotype was observed a handful of times. The rearrangement links TRBV28 to TRBJ2-7; no clear D. CDR3 length equals 14 residues. The ends were cut back, 3 bases at V and 2 bases at J, with 11 bases in the middle. CDR1 and CDR2 (germline): MDHEN, SYDVKM. The CDR3 DNA reads TGTGCCAGCAGTTTTAACGCCCCACCCTACGAGCAGTACTTC. Translating gives CASSFNAPPYEQYF.

The rearrangement links TRBV6-1 to TRBJ2-3, with 9 bases fitting TRBD2. V lost 4 bases to trimming and J lost 6 bases; unmatched junction nucleotides: 5. CDR1 MNHNS and CDR2 SASEGT come from the germline V gene. The CDR3 has 14 amino acids. The CDR3 DNA reads TGTGCCAGCAGTGGAGGGACTAGCCCGGATACGCAGTATTTT. Translated: CASSGGTSPDTQYF.

This clonotype has just one count. The V and J genes are TRBV12-3 or TRBV12-4 and TRBJ2-5, with 13 bases that match TRBD2. Trimming at V came to 10 bases and at J to 11 bases, leaving 10 bases not matched to a gene. The CDR3 totals 13 residues. CDR3 coding DNA: TGTGCCAACCGACTAGCGGGGGGCAATGAGCAGTACTTC. It translates to CANRLAGGNEQYF.

The J gene is TRBJ1-1, the V gene TRBV2; D possibly corresponds to TRBD1 (5 bases). The CDR3 sequence is 14 residues long. The V end was cut by 3 bases, the J end by 6 bases, with 14 bases between. Germline assignment: CDR1 SNHLY and CDR2 FYNNEI. The CDR3 DNA is TGTGCCAGCAGTGACGGCCAGGGCGACGCTGAAGCTTTCTTT. This encodes CASSDGQGDAEAFF.

J is TRBJ2-5 and V is TRBV21-1. TRBV21-1 is tagged as a pseudogene. This CDR3 spans 15 amino acids. The CDR3 nucleotides are TGTGCCAGCAGCAAACCGACATTCCACCAAGAGACCCAGTACTTC. This codes for CASSKPTFHQETQYF.